A selection of T cell receptor beta chains follows, all from one sample in a study of blood T cell repertoires in COVID-19. Assay: immunoSEQ multiplex PCR; the TCRdb copy retains only in-frame clones and omits some. The repertoire holds about 180,000 clones, with roughly 84% as singletons. The sample taken for sequencing was PBMCs or T cells enriched from blood (not recorded which). These TCRs come from a man between 60 and 75 years old who had recovered from COVID-19. Each CDR3 is given with its conserved first and last residue. A D gene is named only where the DNA matches it firmly. Clone size is shown for a subset of rows, as once, few, many or a class of expanded clone.

d_gene,v_gene,abundance,j_gene,CDR3nt,CDR3aa
.,TRBV9,once,TRBJ2-1,TGTGCCAGCAGCCGTCGGACAAGAATCTCCTACAATGAGCAGTTCTTC,CASSRRTRISYNEQFF
TRBD1,TRBV29-1,.,TRBJ2-7,TGCAGCGTTGAAGTGTGGAGACAGGGGTCTTACGAGCAGTACTTC,CSVEVWRQGSYEQYF
TRBD1,TRBV5-1,.,TRBJ1-4,TGCGCCAGCAGCACCACAGGGGGAACTAATGAAAAACTGTTTTTT,CASSTTGGTNEKLFF
.,TRBV4-1,.,TRBJ1-1,TGCGCCAGCAGCCATCCTCCAACCGGGACACCGAACACTGAAGCTTTCTTT,CASSHPPTGTPNTEAFF
TRBD2,TRBV10-2,.,TRBJ2-1,TGCGCCAGCAGTGATTCGCGGGGGGGCGCCACCTATGAGCAGTTCTTC,CASSDSRGGATYEQFF
.,TRBV28,.,TRBJ1-1,TGTGCCAGCAGTGTGGGAACAGGAGACACTGAAGCTTTCTTT,CASSVGTGDTEAFF
TRBD2,TRBV3-1/TRBV3-2,once,TRBJ2-5,TGTGCCAGCAGCCCCCTTGGAAGCGGGAGAGGGACCCAGTACTTC,CASSPLGSGRGTQYF
.,TRBV4-1,.,TRBJ2-2,TGCGCCAGCAGCCATCCCGGGAGCGCGAACACCGGGGAGCTGTTTTTT,CASSHPGSANTGELFF
TRBD2,TRBV2,.,TRBJ2-3,TGTGCCAGCGGACCTAGCGGCTTCACAGATACGCAGTATTTT,CASGPSGFTDTQYF
.,TRBV9,.,TRBJ2-7,TGTGCCAGCAGCGTAGCCGCCAGGGCCTACGAGCAGTACTTC,CASSVAARAYEQYF
TRBD2,TRBV7-9,.,TRBJ2-5,TGTGCCAGCAGACATAGCGGGAACCAAGAGACCCAGTACTTC,CASRHSGNQETQYF
.,TRBV7-9,.,TRBJ1-4,TGTGCCAGCAGCCCCGGTGCAACTAATGAAAAACTGTTTTTT,CASSPGATNEKLFF
.,TRBV5-1,.,TRBJ2-5,TGCGCCAGCAGCGGAGCGGGCTCACAAGCACAGACCCAGTACTTC,CASSGAGSQAQTQYF